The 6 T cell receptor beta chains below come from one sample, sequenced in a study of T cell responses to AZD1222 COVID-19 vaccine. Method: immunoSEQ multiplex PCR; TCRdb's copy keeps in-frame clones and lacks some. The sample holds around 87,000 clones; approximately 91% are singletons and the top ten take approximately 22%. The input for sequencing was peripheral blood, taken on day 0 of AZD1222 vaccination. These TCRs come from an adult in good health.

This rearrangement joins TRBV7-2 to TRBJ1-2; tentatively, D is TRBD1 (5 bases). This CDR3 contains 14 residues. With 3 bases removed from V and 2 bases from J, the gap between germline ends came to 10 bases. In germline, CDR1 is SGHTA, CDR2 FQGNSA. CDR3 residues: CASSFSKGNYGYTF. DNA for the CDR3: TGTGCCAGCAGCTTCTCGAAGGGGAACTATGGCTACACCTTC.

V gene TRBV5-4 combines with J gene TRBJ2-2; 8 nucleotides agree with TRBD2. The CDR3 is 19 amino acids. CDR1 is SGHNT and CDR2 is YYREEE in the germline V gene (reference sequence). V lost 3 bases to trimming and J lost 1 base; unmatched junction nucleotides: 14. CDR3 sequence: CASSSRVGAGDQNTGELFF. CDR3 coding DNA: TGTGCCAGCAGCTCCCGAGTGGGAGCGGGGGACCAGAACACCGGGGAGCTGTTTTTT.

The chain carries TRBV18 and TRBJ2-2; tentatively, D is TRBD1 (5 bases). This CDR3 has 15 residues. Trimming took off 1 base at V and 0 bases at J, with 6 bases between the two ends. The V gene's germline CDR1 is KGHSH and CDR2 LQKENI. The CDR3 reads CASSPRQPNTGELFF. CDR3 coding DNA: TGTGCCAGCTCACCACGACAGCCGAACACCGGGGAGCTGTTTTTT.

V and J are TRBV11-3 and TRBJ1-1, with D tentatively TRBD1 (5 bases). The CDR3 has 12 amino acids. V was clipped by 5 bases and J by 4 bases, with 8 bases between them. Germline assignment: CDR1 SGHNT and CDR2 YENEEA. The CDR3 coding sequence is TGTGCCAGCAGCGGCCAGGGCACTGAAGCTTTCTTT. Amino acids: CASSGQGTEAFF.

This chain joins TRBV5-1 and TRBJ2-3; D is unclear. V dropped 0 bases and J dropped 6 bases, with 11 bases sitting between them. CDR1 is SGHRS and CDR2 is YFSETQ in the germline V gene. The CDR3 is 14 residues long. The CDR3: CASSLASSPDTQYF. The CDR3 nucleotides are TGCGCCAGCAGCTTGGCCTCGTCCCCCGATACGCAGTATTTT. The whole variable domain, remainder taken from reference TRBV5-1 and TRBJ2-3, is KAGVTQTPRYLIKTRGQQVTLSCSPISGHRSVSWYQQTPGQGLQFLFEYFSETQRNKGNFPGRFSGRQFSNSRSEMNVSTLELGDSALYLCASSLASSPDTQYFGPGTRLTVL.

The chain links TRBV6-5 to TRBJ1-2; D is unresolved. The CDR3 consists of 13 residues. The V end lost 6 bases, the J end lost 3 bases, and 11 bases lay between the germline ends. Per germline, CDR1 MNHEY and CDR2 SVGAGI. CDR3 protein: CASRYPTDYGYTF. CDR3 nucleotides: TGTGCCAGCAGATACCCGACGGACTATGGCTACACCTTC.